This entry lists 28 T cell receptor beta chains sequenced from one sample in a study of cytomegalovirus exposure and HLA in healthy donors. PCR used 60 Vbeta primers and 13 Jbeta primers. Some clones are missing from TCRdb's copy, which holds only in-frame ones; the method was immunoSEQ multiplex PCR. The sample contains about 98,000 clones, around 75% of which appear only once. Sequencing was done on a sample of PBMCs. The source is a man in his late teens or twenties in good health and CMV-seropositive.

The chain carries TRBV28 and TRBJ1-2, with 10 positions matching TRBD1. The CDR3 runs 16 residues. V lost 5 bases, J lost 5 bases, and 11 bases stayed unmatched. Germline V gene lookup returns CDR1 MDHEN and CDR2 SYDVKM. The CDR3 DNA reads as TGTGCCAGCAGTCTCGGGGGGACAGGGGATAGATATGGCTACACCTTC. Translated, it gives CASSLGGTGDRYGYTF.

This clone appeared once. This chain joins TRBV5-4 and TRBJ2-5; TRBD2 matches 9 bases. The J call could be wrong; TRBJ2-7 is a better fit for the DNA end. Looked up from germline, CDR1 is SGHNT and CDR2 is YYREEE (reference sequence). The CDR3 is 16 residues long. This chain's CDR3 is CASSLAGGGGAYEQYF. The CDR3 nucleotides are TGTGCCAGCAGCTTGGCAGGAGGCGGGGGGGCCTACGAGCAGTACTTC.

The gene calls are TRBV5-5 and TRBJ1-1, with D perhaps TRBD1 (6 bases). Germline CDR1 SGHKS, CDR2 YYEKEE (reference sequence). CDR3 length: 13 residues. Trimming left V 4 bases short and J 2 bases short, with 9 bases between. The CDR3 bases are TGTGCCAGCAGCGCAGGGGTTAACACTGAAGCTTTCTTT. This translates into CASSAGVNTEAFF.

This clone came up once. The V call is TRBV18, the J call TRBJ1-1; D not resolved. Germline V lookup: CDR1 KGHSH, CDR2 LQKENI. The germline V and J ends were trimmed by 6 bases and 1 base, with 15 bases remaining between them. The CDR3 extends over 15 amino acids. DNA for the CDR3: TGTGCCAGCTCCCGGGATGGGCCCACGAACACTGAAGCTTTCTTT. Translated: CASSRDGPTNTEAFF.

The chain recombines TRBV27 with TRBJ1-5; D call uncertain. The CDR3 consists of 14 residues. V shed 2 bases and J shed 0 bases, with 5 bases lying between them. Germline V gene sequence: CDR1 MNHEY, CDR2 SMNVEV (reference sequence). The CDR3 is CASSLGPSNQPQHF. Here the CDR3 DNA reads TGTGCCAGCAGTTTAGGGCCTAGCAATCAGCCCCAGCATTTT.

The J gene is TRBJ2-7, the V gene TRBV28; TRBD1 matches 8 bases. This CDR3 is built from 12 residues. CDR1 MDHEN and CDR2 SYDVKM come from the germline V gene. J lost 4 bases, V lost 8 bases, and 4 bases had no gene match. CDR3 sequence: CASGQGIYEQYF. The DNA for the CDR3 is TGTGCCAGCGGACAGGGTATTTACGAGCAGTACTTC.

This rearrangement joins TRBV7-2 to TRBJ2-5; maybe TRBD1 (5 bases). The CDR3 consists of 16 residues. CDR1 is SGHTA, CDR2 FQGNSA, per germline. V was clipped by 6 bases and J by 5 bases, with 22 bases between them. The CDR3 spells CASRLQGAGLFETQYF. CDR3 in DNA: TGTGCCAGCAGGCTCCAAGGGGCAGGTTTGTTCGAGACCCAGTACTTC.

Written as DNA, the CDR3 is TGTGCCAGCAGTGAAGCGGCGGGTTTCGGCGAGCAGTACTTC. Its translation: CASSEAAGFGEQYF. The chain carries TRBV6-1 and TRBJ2-7, with D perhaps TRBD2 (5 bases). Trimming pared 0 bases from V and 6 bases from J, leaving 12 bases between. CDR1 is MNHNS, CDR2 SASEGT, per germline. The CDR3 extends over 14 amino acids.

Worth noting for this clone: The sample holds other DNA sequences that translate to the same CDR3. V and J are TRBV2 and TRBJ1-5; perhaps TRBD1 as D (5 bases). Trimming took 9 bases from V and 2 from J, leaving 11 bases between them. Germline values: CDR1 SNHLY, CDR2 FYNNEI. The CDR3 runs 13 residues. This CDR3 is CASGADRNQPQHF. CDR3 DNA: TGTGCCAGTGGGGCCGACCGCAATCAGCCCCAGCATTTT.

V is TRBV28 and J is TRBJ2-4, with TRBD1 matching over 7 bases. From germline, CDR1 is MDHEN and CDR2 SYDVKM. The V gene end was trimmed by 5 bases and the J gene end by 0 bases; junction bases not matched to a gene: 7. The CDR3 totals 16 residues. The CDR3 DNA reads as TGTGCCAGCAGTCCCTGGGACAGACTAGCCAAAAACATTCAGTACTTC. Protein sequence: CASSPWDRLAKNIQYF.

The chain employs TRBV7-9 and TRBJ2-1; D is unclear. The germline gives CDR1 SEHNR, CDR2 FQNEAQ (reference sequence). V was clipped by 1 base and J by 3 bases, with 7 bases between them. This CDR3 has 14 residues. CDR3 protein: CASSLDGRYNEQFF. The CDR3 DNA follows: TGTGCCAGCAGCTTAGATGGGCGCTACAATGAGCAGTTCTTC.

This clone was seen only a few times. Sequence at one end of the junction differs from germline and may be a read error. The chain is built from TRBV2 and TRBJ1-2, with D perhaps matching TRBD1 (6 bases). Germline V gene lookup returns CDR1 SNHLY and CDR2 FYNNEI. The CDR3 contains 12 residues. The CDR3 region is CANRGDRSSVAF. Written as DNA, the CDR3 is TGTGCCAACAGAGGAGACAGGAGCAGTGTCGCCTTC.

In this sample, this clone turned up a few times. CDR3 in amino acids: CASSAFQGQGEKLFF. CDR3 DNA: TGTGCCAGCAGTGCCTTCCAGGGACAGGGTGAAAAACTGTTTTTT. V usage is TRBV25-1 and J usage is TRBJ1-4; 9 bases agree with TRBD1. With V trimmed by 4 bases and J by 7 bases, 7 bases remained unmatched. This CDR3 is 15 amino acids long. Germline V lookup: CDR1 MGHDK, CDR2 SYGVNS.

Details on this clone: Other DNA sequences in the same sample also yield this CDR3. This chain uses TRBV30 with TRBJ2-7, with D tentatively TRBD1 (6 bases). Germline CDR1 GTSNPN, CDR2 SVGIG (reference sequence). The CDR3 runs to 12 residues. Trimming shortened V by 0 bases and J by 3 bases, and 6 bases separated the two germline ends. The CDR3 loop reads CAWSVQGYEQYF. CDR3 in DNA: TGTGCCTGGAGTGTACAGGGCTACGAGCAGTACTTC.

The table lists this clone with a few counts. The J gene is TRBJ1-2, the V gene TRBV27; TRBD1 might be the D (5 bases). V was clipped by 8 bases and J by 1 base, with 11 bases between them. Germline CDR1 reads MNHEY; CDR2 reads SMNVEV (reference sequence). The CDR3 sequence is 13 residues long. CDR3 sequence reads: CASGRGINYGYTF. CDR3 nucleotides: TGTGCCAGCGGCCGGGGGATTAACTATGGCTACACCTTC.

This rearrangement joins TRBV4-1 to TRBJ2-1; TRBD2 aligns across 11 bases. CDR3 size: 17 residues. Germline lookup yields CDR1 MGHRA and CDR2 YSYEKL. With 3 bases clipped from V and 6 bases from J, the junction kept 10 bases outside the gene matches. This CDR3 is CASSQGVLAGGPNEQFF. The CDR3 nucleotides are TGCGCCAGCAGCCAGGGGGTCTTAGCGGGGGGGCCCAATGAGCAGTTCTTC.

The chain employs TRBV19 and TRBJ2-7; 8 bases fit TRBD1. Germline CDR1 LNHDA, CDR2 SQIVND (reference sequence). This CDR3 has 13 amino acids. Germline trimming cut 5 bases from V and 5 bases from J; bases unmatched to any gene: 5. The chain's CDR3 is CASSLRGQHEQYF. CDR3 nucleotide sequence: TGTGCCAGTAGTCTCAGGGGGCAACACGAGCAGTACTTC.

The V and J genes are TRBV28 and TRBJ2-7; 11 nucleotides agree with TRBD2. Per germline, CDR1 MDHEN and CDR2 SYDVKM. The CDR3 spans 16 residues. With V trimmed by 10 bases and J by 1 base, 12 bases remained unmatched. This CDR3 is CAILPGRTSGSYEQYF. CDR3 sequence (DNA): TGTGCCATCCTGCCGGGGCGGACTAGCGGGTCCTACGAGCAGTACTTC. Combining the CDR3 with reference TRBV28 and TRBJ2-7 gives the whole variable domain DVKVTQSSRYLVKRTGEKVFLECVQDMDHENMFWYRQDPGLGLRLIYFSYDVKMKEKGDIPEGYSVSREKKERFSLILESASTNQTSMYLCAILPGRTSGSYEQYFGPGTRLTVT.

This clone came up a few times. CDR3 nucleotide sequence: TGTGCCAGCAGTCCTACAGGGGTGGATACGCAGTATTTT. This codes for CASSPTGVDTQYF. V and J are TRBV5-6 and TRBJ2-3; TRBD1 matches at 7 bases. This CDR3 is built from 13 residues. The germline V gene has CDR1 SGHDT and CDR2 YYEEEE. Losses at the gene ends were 5 bases for V and 6 bases for J; bases not matched to a gene: 6. Full variable domain (rest looked up from reference TRBV5-6 and TRBJ2-3): DAGVTQSPTHLIKTRGQQVTLRCSPKSGHDTVSWYQQALGQGPQFIFQYYEEEERQRGNFPDRFSGHQFPNYSSELNVNALLLGDSALYLCASSPTGVDTQYFGPGTRLTVL.

This chain links TRBV2 with TRBJ1-2; 7 bases align to TRBD1. CDR1 is SNHLY, CDR2 FYNNEI, per germline. V trimming: 7 bases; J trimming: 9 bases; junction bases outside the gene matches: 11. This CDR3 has 13 amino acids. The CDR3 region has the DNA TGTGCCAGCACCAAGTTAGGGGGCAGCCGCTACACCTTC. Translation: CASTKLGGSRYTF.

The rearrangement joins TRBV7-8 to TRBJ2-7, with 7 bases aligning to TRBD2. This CDR3 contains 14 residues. The trim removed 5 bases at V and 1 base at J, leaving 5 bases unmatched. Per the germline V gene, CDR1 is SGHVS and CDR2 is FQNEAQ. The CDR3: CASSPRTRSYEQYF. The CDR3 DNA is TGTGCCAGCAGCCCTCGGACTAGATCCTACGAGCAGTACTTC.

This clone has only one observation. This chain joins TRBV5-6 and TRBJ2-5; 9 bases line up with TRBD2. The CDR3 covers 15 residues. Germline CDR1 is SGHDT and CDR2 is YYEEEE. After removal of 4 bases from V and 0 bases from J, the junction contained 4 bases not matched to a gene. This chain's CDR3 is CASSPLAGDQETQYF. The CDR3 nucleotides read TGTGCCAGCAGCCCTTTAGCGGGGGACCAAGAGACCCAGTACTTC.

The V and J genes are TRBV11-2 and TRBJ2-7; perhaps TRBD1 as D (5 bases). CDR1 is SGHAT and CDR2 is FQNNGV in the germline V gene. Trimming took 0 bases from V and 7 from J, leaving 13 bases between them. CDR3 length: 14 amino acids. This CDR3 is CASSLDIRVEEQYF. In nucleotides, the CDR3 is TGTGCCAGCAGCTTAGATATCAGGGTGGAAGAGCAGTACTTC. Full variable domain (remainder filled in from reference TRBV11-2 and TRBJ2-7): EAGVAQSPRYKIIEKRQSVAFWCNPISGHATLYWYQQILGQGPKLLIQFQNNGVVDDSQLPKDRFSAERLKGVDSTLKIQPAKLEDSAVYLCASSLDIRVEEQYFGPGTRLTVT.

The CDR3 here is CSVDQSGGAGELFF. The DNA of the CDR3 is TGCAGCGTTGATCAGAGCGGGGGGGCCGGGGAGCTGTTTTTT. The V call is TRBV29-1, the J call TRBJ2-2; 10 bases agree with TRBD2. Losses at the gene ends were 3 bases for V and 6 bases for J; bases not matched to a gene: 4. Germline lookup yields CDR1 SQVTM and CDR2 ANQGSEA. CDR3 length: 14 amino acids.

The CDR3 DNA follows: TGTGCCAGCAGTGAAAGTTCGACAGGGGGCGATGGCTACACCTTC. It is translated as CASSESSTGGDGYTF. The chain has TRBV25-1 and TRBJ1-2, with 10 bases lining up with TRBD1. V lost 2 bases and J lost 6; bases outside the gene matches: 6. The CDR3 runs 15 residues. The germline V gene has CDR1 MGHDK and CDR2 SYGVNS.

This clone was recorded once. V and J are TRBV9 and TRBJ2-7; D is possibly TRBD1 (6 bases). Between the trimmed V and J ends, which lost 0 bases and 2 bases, there was a span of 12 bases. Germline lookup yields CDR1 SGDLS and CDR2 YYNGEE. The CDR3 is 15 residues long. This CDR3 is CASSVEGTPTYEQYF. The CDR3 bases are TGTGCCAGCAGCGTAGAAGGGACACCAACCTACGAGCAGTACTTC.

The rearrangement uses TRBV7-9 and TRBJ2-1, with D possibly matching TRBD1 (5 bases). The CDR3 has 15 amino acids. Per germline, CDR1 SEHNR and CDR2 FQNEAQ (reference sequence). V gave up 3 bases and J gave up 1 base, with 10 bases separating them. The CDR3 loop reads CASSFGRVSYNEQFF. The CDR3 DNA reads as TGTGCCAGCAGCTTTGGCAGGGTTTCCTACAATGAGCAGTTCTTC. Full variable domain (missing parts from reference TRBV7-9 and TRBJ2-1): DTGVSQNPRHKITKRGQNVTFRCDPISEHNRLYWYRQTLGQGPEFLTYFQNEAQLEKSRLLSDRFSAERPKGSFSTLEIQRTEQGDSAMYLCASSFGRVSYNEQFFGPGTRLTVL.

In this sample, this clone turned up once. The CDR3 bases are TGTGCCAGCAGCGACCGGGACAGGGGGACAGATACGCAGTATTTT. Amino acids: CASSDRDRGTDTQYF. J is TRBJ2-3 and V is TRBV7-9; 11 bases line up with TRBD1. CDR3 length: 15 residues. Germline trimming cut 5 bases from V and 3 bases from J; bases unmatched to any gene: 4. From germline, CDR1 is SEHNR and CDR2 FQNEAQ (reference sequence). Based on the CDR3 plus reference TRBV7-9 and TRBJ2-3, the full variable domain is DTGVSQNPRHKITKRGQNVTFRCDPISEHNRLYWYRQTLGQGPEFLTYFQNEAQLEKSRLLSDRFSAERPKGSFSTLEIQRTEQGDSAMYLCASSDRDRGTDTQYFGPGTRLTVL.